These T cell receptor beta chains were read from a single sample in a study of vaccination and CD4 T cells after COVID-19. Antigens for these TCRs are unknown. TCRdb recomputed calls from the PCR reads with MiXCR, one row per CDR3 protein. The table records fewer than 20,000 distinct CDR3 sequences, about 46% of them present only once. The specimen was CD4+ T cells from blood, cultured in vitro. The origin of the receptors is a human donor who had recovered from COVID-19. Each CDR3 is given with its conserved first and last residue. The D gene is left open where the match is weak. Some rows have no size entry. The others give once, few or many, or a class for an expanded clone.

TRBV20-1 - - CSSSFGNTIYF
TRBV20-1 TRBD1 few CSARGTGVHYGYTF
TRBV27 - - CASSSLTGADTQYF
TRBV5-1 - - CASSLEGTVNSPLHF
TRBV7-8 TRBD1 - CASSSGGGLRGYTF
TRBV20-1 TRBD2 few CSAREGLAGTGELFF
TRBV4-3 TRBD1 - CASSQGTGGETQYF
TRBV6-4 - few CASSRAEGIGGYTF
TRBV10-1 - once CAIGGDPF
TRBV25-1 - - CASSAFGTEYGYTF
TRBV4-3 - - CASSQDVAENIQYF
TRBV6-2/TRBV6-3 - - CASTPTKSSYNEQFF
TRBV4-2 TRBD1 few CASSRSGTGGTEAFF
TRBV30 - medium-sized CAWSVTNYGYTF
TRBV6-1 TRBD2 few CASSQGLGTDTQYF
TRBV12-3/TRBV12-4 TRBD2 - CASRLTSGGIGELFF
TRBV12-3/TRBV12-4 - - CASSLRDTQYF
TRBV7-6 - few CASSLARNSPLHF
TRBV27 - few CASSLLGVGGEQYF
TRBV6-5 - once CASSFSLGAGNQPQHF
TRBV11-2 - few CASTKLGESMNTEAFF
TRBV28 TRBD1 - CASRQGIHTGELFF
TRBV19 TRBD1 - CASSSGQGGLGNQPQHF
TRBV11-3 - - CASSLVGVGQTQYF
TRBV20-1 - - CSARWGGPDTQYF
TRBV6-2/TRBV6-3 - few CASSFSLFGAGYEQYF
TRBV7-2 - - CASSLMAQGSSYEQYF
TRBV5-6 - few CASSAKGRSYGYTF
TRBV12-3/TRBV12-4 TRBD1 - CASREQGWRVYEQYF
TRBV6-2/TRBV6-3 - - CASSYNVNTEAFF
TRBV29-1 - - CSAGTLHDNQPQHF
TRBV14 - few CASSQGGYGYTF
TRBV7-9 - few CASSLGGADHTQYF
TRBV19 - - CASSLRPGPTDTQYF
TRBV7-8 - - CASSLSPSRTDTQYF
TRBV6-5 TRBD2 - CASSSSSLWAGAADTQYF
TRBV6-1 TRBD1 few CASSRQGDSSPLHF
TRBV19 TRBD1 few CASGQGANTEAFF
TRBV20-1 - - CSAQDQETQYF
TRBV7-8 - few CASSRRGRGTEAFF
TRBV11-3 TRBD1 - CASKTGGGELFF
TRBV10-3 - - CAITSVEGGSGYTF
TRBV19 TRBD2 - CASSPGLAGGETQYF
TRBV19 - - CASSIGPYNSPLHF
TRBV20-1 - - CSARDDRYGYTF
TRBV7-7 - - CASSLAPGVGETQYF
TRBV6-5 - few CASSYRGGELFF
TRBV7-2 TRBD2 - CASRPGLAGDSEQYF
TRBV20-1 - - CSGRGGGNQPQHF
TRBV5-4 - - CASSLGLQRNFTGELFF
TRBV2 - few CATNGQGRFQPQHF
TRBV7-2 - - CASSFSGSYNEQFF
TRBV10-3 - - CAIRGGGLGTDTQYF
TRBV28 - - CASSLADSISYEQYF
TRBV6-5 TRBD1 few CASSSHRGNTGELFF
TRBV7-8 - - CASSLAATTNEKLFF
TRBV7-9 - - CASSYLPDTQYF